This T cell receptor beta chain was sequenced during a study of CD8 T cells in Susac syndrome. On the study more broadly: Over five sequenced Susac syndrome patients had clinically active disease, while under ten were in remission. Study outcomes and limitations: Clonal expansion was missing from Susac syndrome CD4+ T cell repertoires.

Germline CDR1 SGHTA, CDR2 FQGNSA. V gave up 1 base and J gave up 2 bases, with 12 bases separating them. There are 15 residues in the CDR3. Notes on this clonotype: Its antigen is unidentified.

Diagnostic criteria defined recently for definite or probable disease were met by the Susac syndrome patients. An input of about 0.45 to 1 ug of RNA was subjected to reverse transcription using random hexamers. Each CDR3 protein gets one entry after TCRdb re-called the immunoSEQ multiplex PCR reads with MiXCR. The sample yields 150,000 to 200,000 distinct CDR3 sequences, around nine tenths seen once. The rearrangement links TRBV7-2 to TRBJ2-7; D is unclear. This clonotype was sampled from a human donor with Susac syndrome. The sample was CD4+ T cells from PBMCs. The CDR3 DNA is TGTGCCAGCAGCTTAGGGTCTACAGATACCTACGAGCAGTACTTC. Translating it yields CASSLGSTDTYEQYF.